Sequencing of this TCR beta chain was carried out in a study of cytomegalovirus exposure and HLA in healthy donors. The overall study: From HLA-typed donors, an early data release held some 91 million unique TCRs. Points from the study as a whole: The likely explanation for a cluster of highly shared sequence variants was sequencing artifact. A reported reduction in N-insertions relative to the roughly 700-donor mean was seen in an Asian-associated ancestry cluster in a later analysis.

Primers: 60 Vbeta forward and 13 Jbeta reverse. Only in-frame clones appear in the TCRdb table, and some are missing; sequencing was by immunoSEQ multiplex PCR. The table has about 190,000 clones, 78% seen once; the top ten hold around an eighth. Note on this clone: The antigen is not known.

Trimming stripped 4 bases from V and 1 base from J, with 9 bases between. The CDR3 is made up of 13 amino acids. Germline values: CDR1 SGHRS, CDR2 YFSETQ. The source is a woman in her twenties or thirties in good health and CMV-seropositive. The rearrangement links TRBV5-1 to TRBJ2-7; D might be TRBD2 (6 bases). The sequenced material came from PBMCs. CDR3 amino acids: CASSPTRSYEQYF. The CDR3 nucleotides are TGCGCCAGCAGCCCGACTAGATCCTACGAGCAGTACTTC.